This T cell receptor beta chain was identified in a study of T-cell memory formation after mild COVID-19. Overall study findings and caveats: CD4/CD8 balance held among clones contracting day 15 to 85, and later expanders leaned CD4+. In pre-infection memory, a portion of responding clones appeared, which suggested that cross-reactive memory joined.

TCRdb fed the 5' RACE reads into MiXCR, producing one record per CDR3 protein. This repertoire shows 150,000 to 200,000 distinct CDR3 sequences, over 20% found once; its top ten account for roughly 23%. As for this clonotype: Antigen: not known.

Germline V gene data show CDR1 as MNHEY and CDR2 as SMNVEV (reference sequence). The CDR3 consists of 15 residues. V was pared by 7 bases and J by 3 bases, with 19 bases between. V and J are TRBV27 and TRBJ2-7; D possibly corresponds to TRBD1 (5 bases). This clonotype was obtained from an adult woman who had mild COVID-19 (a few samples of this study predate the infection). Cell type and time point are not known. Sequencing used PBMCs or a T cell subset sorted from them (not recorded which). The CDR3 bases are TGTGCCAGCATTCAAGACCCGGACACGCACTACGAGCAGTACTTC. Protein product: CASIQDPDTHYEQYF.